These 24 T cell receptor beta chains were sequenced from one sample in a study of blood T cell repertoires in COVID-19. The data were produced by immunoSEQ multiplex PCR, yet TCRdb's version contains in-frame clones alone and is incomplete. The data hold approximately 360,000 clones, with around 89% observed a single time. What was sequenced was PBMCs or T cells enriched from blood (not recorded which). The origin of the receptors is a woman aged 30 to 39 with acute COVID-19.

The genes are TRBV27 and TRBJ2-7; 10 bases agree with TRBD1. The CDR3 extends over 15 amino acids. Trimming removed 4 bases from V and 5 bases from J; junction bases left unmatched: 8. Germline lookup yields CDR1 MNHEY and CDR2 SMNVEV (reference sequence). The CDR3, as DNA: TGTGCCAGCAGTTCCCCCGGACAGGGGGTGAACGAGCAGTACTTC. This translates into CASSSPGQGVNEQYF.

The chain joins TRBV9 to TRBJ2-3, with TRBD2 matching over 12 bases. Germline assignment: CDR1 SGDLS and CDR2 YYNGEE. V was clipped by 5 bases and J by 1 base; unmatched bases: 8. CDR3 length: 17 residues. CDR3 amino acids: CASRERRTSGGTDTQYF. For the CDR3, the DNA is TGTGCCAGCAGAGAGAGGAGGACTAGCGGGGGCACAGATACGCAGTATTTT.

J is TRBJ1-5 and V is TRBV12-5; D not resolved. Germline V CDR1 and CDR2: LGHNT, FRNRAP. CDR3 length equals 12 residues. Trimming shortened V by 4 bases and J by 3 bases, and 4 bases separated the two germline ends. The CDR3: CASGSSNQPQHF. The CDR3 region has the DNA TGTGCTAGTGGTTCCTCCAATCAGCCCCAGCATTTT. Together with reference TRBV12-5 and TRBJ1-5, the CDR3 gives the full variable domain: DARVTQTPRHKVTEMGQEVTMRCQPILGHNTVFWYRQTMMQGLELLAYFRNRAPLDDSGMPKDRFSAEMPDATLATLKIQPSEPRDSAVYFCASGSSNQPQHFGDGTRLSIL.

The gene calls are TRBV2 and TRBJ2-7; D is uncertain. The CDR3 sequence is 13 residues long. V was cut by 4 bases and J by 2 bases, with 9 bases left in between. Germline V CDR1 and CDR2: SNHLY, FYNNEI. The CDR3 here is CASSVGRTYEQYF. CDR3 bases: TGTGCCAGCAGTGTTGGCAGGACCTACGAGCAGTACTTC.

The chain is built from TRBV28 and TRBJ2-1; 10 bases are a match to TRBD1. The CDR3 is 17 amino acids. Germline V gives CDR1 MDHEN, CDR2 SYDVKM. V shed 2 bases and J 2 bases; nucleotides not matched to a gene: 6. The CDR3 loop reads CASSLLGQGGPYNEQFF. The CDR3 coding sequence is TGTGCCAGCAGTTTACTCGGACAGGGGGGCCCCTACAATGAGCAGTTCTTC.

This chain joins TRBV7-9 and TRBJ2-7, with D possibly TRBD1 on 5 matching bases. The ends were cut back, 6 bases at V and 6 bases at J, with 15 bases in the middle. Germline CDR1 SEHNR, CDR2 FQNEAQ (reference sequence). CDR3 size: 13 residues. For the CDR3, the DNA is TGTGCCAGCAGTCCCCCAAAGGGGCGCGAGCAGTACTTC. It codes for CASSPPKGREQYF.

The rearrangement uses TRBV5-1 and TRBJ2-1; a weak D match, TRBD2 (6 bases). Germline V gene lookup returns CDR1 SGHRS and CDR2 YFSETQ. CDR3 length: 16 residues. Trimming took 0 bases from V and 0 from J, leaving 10 bases between them. CDR3 DNA sequence: TGCGCCAGCAGCTTGGCCGGGGGTAACTCCTACAATGAGCAGTTCTTC. Its translation: CASSLAGGNSYNEQFF. The variable domain in full, with the rest retrieved from reference TRBV5-1 and TRBJ2-1, is KAGVTQTPRYLIKTRGQQVTLSCSPISGHRSVSWYQQTPGQGLQFLFEYFSETQRNKGNFPGRFSGRQFSNSRSEMNVSTLELGDSALYLCASSLAGGNSYNEQFFGPGTRLTVL.

The chain is built from TRBV18 and TRBJ1-4, with no clear D. V lost 3 bases to trimming and J lost 2 bases, with 13 bases between them. The CDR3 has 16 residues. Germline V gives CDR1 KGHSH, CDR2 LQKENI. In nucleotides, the CDR3 is TGTGCCAGCTCACCGCTTTTTGCGAGTACTAATGAAAAACTGTTTTTT. Translation gives CASSPLFASTNEKLFF.

The V call is TRBV5-1, the J call TRBJ2-2; 9 bases align to TRBD1. The CDR3 runs 14 residues. The V gene end was trimmed by 6 bases and the J gene end by 6 bases; junction bases not matched to a gene: 6. CDR1 and CDR2 (germline): SGHRS, YFSETQ. The CDR3 here is CASNPGQGPGELFF. In DNA, the CDR3 is TGCGCCAGCAACCCGGGACAGGGACCCGGGGAGCTGTTTTTT.

V gene TRBV27 combines with J gene TRBJ2-7, with D tentatively TRBD2 (7 bases). This CDR3 region has 17 residues. V was pared by 3 bases and J by 0 bases, with 18 bases between. Germline V gives CDR1 MNHEY, CDR2 SMNVEV (reference sequence). The CDR3 loop reads CASSLEGGGSYSYEQYF. The CDR3 DNA is TGTGCCAGCAGTTTGGAGGGGGGGGGCTCCTACTCCTACGAGCAGTACTTC.

V usage is TRBV6-1 and J usage is TRBJ2-7, with TRBD1 matching over 7 bases. Germline CDR1 MNHNS, CDR2 SASEGT. The CDR3 covers 16 residues. Trimming cost V 3 bases and J 0 bases; bases outside gene matches: 8. CDR3 coding DNA: TGTGCCAGCAGTGACAAGACAGGGCCAAGCTCCTACGAGCAGTACTTC. It codes for CASSDKTGPSSYEQYF.

The chain is built from TRBV5-1 and TRBJ2-3; TRBD2 matches at 8 bases. The CDR3 loop spans 15 amino acids. Germline assignment: CDR1 SGHRS and CDR2 YFSETQ. V lost 7 bases to trimming and J lost 0 bases; unmatched junction nucleotides: 7. CDR3 bases: TGCGCCAGCGTTCGGGGGGGGCCGAGCACAGATACGCAGTATTTT. Encoded protein: CASVRGGPSTDTQYF. Variable domain in full (rest from reference TRBV5-1 and TRBJ2-3): KAGVTQTPRYLIKTRGQQVTLSCSPISGHRSVSWYQQTPGQGLQFLFEYFSETQRNKGNFPGRFSGRQFSNSRSEMNVSTLELGDSALYLCASVRGGPSTDTQYFGPGTRLTVL.

This clone was counted once. The chain is built from TRBV3-1 (or the pseudogene TRBV3-2) and TRBJ2-2, with TRBD1 identical over 8 bases. This CDR3 contains 16 residues. CDR1 LGHDT and CDR2 YNNKEL come from the germline V gene (reference sequence). The junction had 4 bases not matched to a gene; V was cut back by 0 bases and J by 4 bases. The CDR3 protein is CASSQEYRGTTGELFF. The CDR3 nucleotides are TGTGCCAGCAGCCAAGAGTACAGGGGGACCACCGGGGAGCTGTTTTTT.

The V call is TRBV18, the J call TRBJ2-3; no definite D call. The ends were cut back, 2 bases at V and 0 bases at J, with 12 bases in the middle. CDR1 is KGHSH and CDR2 is LQKENI in the germline V gene. CDR3 size: 16 residues. The CDR3 spells CASSPFPGTSTDTQYF. In DNA form, the CDR3 reads TGTGCCAGCTCACCATTCCCCGGTACTAGCACAGATACGCAGTATTTT.

The chain couples TRBV10-3 to TRBJ1-1; TRBD1 is a possible D gene (5 bases). The CDR3 runs to 15 residues. Germline V gives CDR1 ENHRY, CDR2 SYGVKD. The V end was cut by 1 base, the J end by 3 bases, with 12 bases between. This CDR3 is CAISELKGLYTEAFF. CDR3 nucleotide sequence: TGTGCCATCAGTGAGTTGAAGGGGCTGTACACTGAAGCTTTCTTT.

This chain joins TRBV7-2 and TRBJ2-2; 8 bases map to TRBD2. The V segment lost 1 base and the J segment 6 bases; nucleotides outside the gene matches: 16. The CDR3 runs to 19 residues. The germline gives CDR1 SGHTA, CDR2 FQGNSA. The CDR3 is CASSLVFSSVGGAAGELFF. The DNA of the CDR3 is TGTGCCAGCAGCTTAGTATTTTCGTCGGTCGGGGGGGCCGCCGGGGAGCTGTTTTTT.

This clone appeared a single time. This chain uses TRBV13 with TRBJ2-5; 7 nucleotides align to TRBD1. The germline gives CDR1 PRHDT, CDR2 FYEKMQ (reference sequence). Trimming removed 7 bases from V and 4 bases from J; junction bases left unmatched: 9. CDR3 length equals 14 residues. CDR3 bases: TGTGCCAGCACCCTCAAGACAGGGCTAGAGACCCAGTACTTC. Protein product: CASTLKTGLETQYF.

V is TRBV18 and J is TRBJ1-1, with 9 bases fitting TRBD1. This CDR3 is built from 17 residues. The germline gives CDR1 KGHSH, CDR2 LQKENI. J lost 4 bases, V lost 0 bases, and 9 bases had no gene match. The CDR3 DNA is TGTGCCAGCTCACCACCCGAACAGGGGGCTTTTGGCACTGAAGCTTTCTTT. This codes for CASSPPEQGAFGTEAFF. Based on the CDR3 plus reference TRBV18 and TRBJ1-1, the full variable domain is NAGVMQNPRHLVRRRGQEARLRCSPMKGHSHVYWYRQLPEEGLKFMVYLQKENIIDESGMPKERFSAEFPKEGPSILRIQQVVRGDSAAYFCASSPPEQGAFGTEAFFGQGTRLTVV.

This rearrangement joins TRBV7-9 to TRBJ1-4; D might be TRBD1 (6 bases). The CDR3 loop spans 16 amino acids. V lost 4 bases, J lost 1 base, and 13 bases lay in between. Looked up from germline, CDR1 is SEHNR and CDR2 is FQNEAQ (reference sequence). In nucleotides, the CDR3 is TGTGCCAGCAGCTCCCACAGGGCGGGAACTAATGAAAAACTGTTTTTT. This codes for CASSSHRAGTNEKLFF.

The chain couples TRBV13 to TRBJ2-3; a weak D match, TRBD2 (6 bases). The CDR3 has 15 residues. CDR1 is PRHDT and CDR2 is FYEKMQ in the germline V gene (reference sequence). The germline V and J ends were trimmed by 0 bases and 2 bases, with 9 bases remaining between them. CDR3 in amino acids: CASSLGVADTDTQYF. The CDR3 DNA reads TGTGCCAGCAGCTTAGGGGTAGCGGACACAGATACGCAGTATTTT.

This chain joins TRBV5-8 and TRBJ1-2, with TRBD1 as a possible D gene (5 bases). V was clipped by 5 bases and J by 3 bases, with 17 bases between them. The germline CDR1 and CDR2 sequences are SGHTS and YDEGEE. CDR3 length: 15 residues. The CDR3 coding sequence is TGTGCCAGCAGGGAAAGAACGGTCAGGGACTATGGCTACACCTTC. Translated: CASRERTVRDYGYTF.

The V call is TRBV4-1, the J call TRBJ1-2, with D hard to call. Germline V lookup: CDR1 MGHRA, CDR2 YSYEKL. The CDR3 is made up of 16 amino acids. Between the trimmed V and J ends, which lost 1 base and 4 bases, there was a span of 16 bases. In DNA form, the CDR3 reads TGCGCCAGCAGCCAAGGGGAGAACGCCGTTGGCTATGGCTACACCTTC. It is translated as CASSQGENAVGYGYTF.

The chain uses TRBV9 and TRBJ2-5; 7 bases are a match to TRBD2. CDR1 is SGDLS, CDR2 YYNGEE, per germline. The ends lost 2 bases at V and 5 bases at J; junction bases unmatched: 6. This CDR3 has 14 residues. The CDR3 DNA is TGTGCCAGCAGCGTCTCCTGGGGGGGGGAGACCCAGTACTTC. It translates to CASSVSWGGETQYF.

This rearrangement joins TRBV19 to TRBJ2-3; 7 positions match TRBD1. With 4 bases clipped from V and 2 bases from J, the junction kept 3 bases outside the gene matches. The germline V gene encodes CDR1 LNHDA and CDR2 SQIVND (reference sequence). The CDR3 is 14 residues long. The CDR3: CASSTGQPTDTQYF. The CDR3 DNA is TGTGCCAGTAGTACGGGACAGCCCACAGATACGCAGTATTTT.